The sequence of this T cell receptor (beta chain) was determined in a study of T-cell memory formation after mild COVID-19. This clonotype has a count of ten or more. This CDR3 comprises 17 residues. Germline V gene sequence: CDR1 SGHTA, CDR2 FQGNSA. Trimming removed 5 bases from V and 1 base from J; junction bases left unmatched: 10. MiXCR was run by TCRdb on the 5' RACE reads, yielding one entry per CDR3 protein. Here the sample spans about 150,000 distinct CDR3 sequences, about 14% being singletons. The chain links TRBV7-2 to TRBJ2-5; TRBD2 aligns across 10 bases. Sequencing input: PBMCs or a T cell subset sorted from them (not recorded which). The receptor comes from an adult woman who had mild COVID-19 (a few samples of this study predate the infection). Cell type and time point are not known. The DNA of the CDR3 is TGTGCCAGCAGCGCAGCGGGACTAGCGTTTGTCCAAGAGACCCAGTACTTC. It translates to CASSAAGLAFVQETQYF.